What follows are 18 T cell receptor beta chains derived from one specimen sequenced in a study of long-term antiretroviral therapy in people with HIV. An immunoSEQ assay, version v3.0, was performed at survey level. The table came from immunoSEQ multiplex PCR; TCRdb's copy has only in-frame clones and leaves some out. The table has under 15,000 clones, 70% to 80% seen once; the top ten hold approximately 20%. Source: unsorted PBMCs, taken 0.5 years before starting antiretroviral therapy. The receptors were sampled from a woman in her thirties or forties with HIV.

In this sample, this clone turned up a few times. The chain uses TRBV15 and TRBJ2-7; 8 bases match TRBD1. Looked up from germline, CDR1 is LNHNV and CDR2 is YYDKDF (reference sequence). The CDR3 covers 16 residues. V trimming: 1 base; J trimming: 0 bases; junction bases outside the gene matches: 5. CDR3 DNA: TGTGCCACCAGCAGAGGCGGGACAGGCAGCTCCTACGAGCAGTACTTC. This sequence encodes CATSRGGTGSSYEQYF.

The chain links TRBV19 to TRBJ1-5; D may be TRBD1 (6 bases). Germline V gene lookup returns CDR1 LNHDA and CDR2 SQIVND (reference sequence). The CDR3 loop spans 17 amino acids. V shed 3 bases and J shed 0 bases, with 15 bases lying between them. CDR3 region: CASSIGGYRLSNQPQHF. Here the CDR3 DNA reads TGTGCCAGTAGTATTGGGGGCTACCGACTTAGCAATCAGCCCCAGCATTTT.

This chain connects TRBV5-4 to TRBJ2-3; D perhaps matches TRBD1 (5 bases). The CDR3 length is 13 residues. The germline V gene has CDR1 SGHNT and CDR2 YYREEE (reference sequence). V was clipped by 5 bases and J by 9 bases, with 16 bases between them. CDR3 in amino acids: CASSPELAGTQYF. The CDR3 DNA reads as TGTGCCAGCAGTCCCGAACTCGCAGGGACGCAGTATTTT.

A few counts support this clone. This sequence joins TRBV4-1 and TRBJ2-1; TRBD1 matches at 10 bases. CDR1 and CDR2 (germline): MGHRA, YSYEKL. This CDR3 comprises 14 residues. J gave up 8 bases and V 1 base, and 2 bases lay outside the gene matches. The CDR3, as DNA: TGCGCCAGCAGCCAAGGGACAGGGGGACATGAGCAGTTCTTC. This gives the protein CASSQGTGGHEQFF.

The rearrangement links TRBV4-1 to TRBJ2-7; no definite D call. The V and J ends lost 6 bases and 0 bases respectively, with 15 bases between them. Germline lookup yields CDR1 MGHRA and CDR2 YSYEKL. The CDR3 extends over 15 amino acids. The CDR3 sequence: CASRQTARSSYEQYF. The CDR3 DNA follows: TGCGCCAGCAGACAGACCGCTCGAAGCTCCTACGAGCAGTACTTC.

The gene calls are TRBV7-6 and TRBJ2-7; no definite D call. Looked up from germline, CDR1 is SGHVS and CDR2 is FNYEAQ. The CDR3 contains 12 residues. Trimming took 5 bases from V and 3 from J, leaving 8 bases between them. The CDR3 loop is CASSMGFYEQYF. The CDR3 coding sequence is TGTGCCAGCAGCATGGGCTTCTACGAGCAGTACTTC.

The J gene is TRBJ2-7, the V gene TRBV10-1; D is tentatively TRBD1 or TRBD2 (5 bases each). V dropped 7 bases and J dropped 3 bases, with 16 bases sitting between them. The CDR3 consists of 14 residues. Germline assignment: CDR1 WNHNN and CDR2 SYGVQD (reference sequence). This chain's CDR3 is CASTPMRGSYEQYF. Here the CDR3 DNA reads TGCGCCAGCACCCCGATGAGGGGTAGCTACGAGCAGTACTTC.

The chain links TRBV29-1 to TRBJ2-5; D is perhaps TRBD2 (7 bases). The germline V gene has CDR1 SQVTM and CDR2 ANQGSEA. CDR3 size: 15 residues. Trimming removed 2 bases at V and 2 bases at J, with 15 bases between. This CDR3 is CSVEQGRGGQETQYF. In nucleotides, the CDR3 is TGCAGCGTTGAACAGGGGAGGGGGGGGCAAGAGACCCAGTACTTC.

The gene calls are TRBV4-1 and TRBJ1-1, with D tentatively TRBD1 (6 bases). The CDR3 is made up of 14 amino acids. V was clipped by 4 bases and J by 5 bases, with 14 bases between them. The germline CDR1 and CDR2 sequences are MGHRA and YSYEKL. CDR3 residues: CASSPDSGRTEAFF. In nucleotides, the CDR3 is TGCGCCAGCAGCCCGGACAGTGGGAGGACTGAAGCTTTCTTT.

The gene calls are TRBV9 and TRBJ1-5; D may be TRBD1 (6 bases). The V gene's germline CDR1 is SGDLS and CDR2 YYNGEE. The CDR3 extends over 14 amino acids. The V end lost 4 bases, the J end lost 5 bases, and 13 bases lay between the germline ends. CDR3 nucleotides: TGTGCCAGCAGCCCAGACAGGTCCGATCAGCCCCAGCATTTT. Protein sequence: CASSPDRSDQPQHF.

The rearrangement links TRBV2 to TRBJ2-2; 11 bases fit TRBD2. Trimming took 2 bases from V and 5 from J; bases not matched to a gene: 4. The CDR3 loop spans 16 amino acids. Germline loops: CDR1 SNHLY, CDR2 FYNNEI. The CDR3 sequence: CASSEFSGRGTGELFF. The CDR3 DNA follows: TGTGCCAGCAGTGAATTTAGCGGGAGGGGGACCGGGGAGCTGTTTTTT.

In this sample, this clone turned up a few times. The rearrangement joins TRBV5-1 to TRBJ1-1; D unclear. Trimming took off 2 bases at V and 5 bases at J, with 13 bases between the two ends. CDR3 length: 14 residues. Germline CDR1 and CDR2: SGHRS and YFSETQ. The CDR3: CASSFQAAETEAFF. For the CDR3, the DNA is TGCGCCAGCAGCTTCCAGGCGGCGGAGACTGAAGCTTTCTTT. Full variable domain (remainder filled in from reference TRBV5-1 and TRBJ1-1): KAGVTQTPRYLIKTRGQQVTLSCSPISGHRSVSWYQQTPGQGLQFLFEYFSETQRNKGNFPGRFSGRQFSNSRSEMNVSTLELGDSALYLCASSFQAAETEAFFGQGTRLTVV.

The chain carries TRBV12-5 and TRBJ1-5; perhaps TRBD1 as D (6 bases). Germline CDR1 reads LGHNT; CDR2 reads FRNRAP. CDR3 size: 14 residues. V lost 10 bases and J 1 base, leaving 14 bases between the germline ends. The CDR3 DNA reads as TGTGCTACCGAGGGGGATGCAAGCAATCAGCCCCAGCATTTT. Translated: CATEGDASNQPQHF.

The gene calls are TRBV10-3 and TRBJ1-2; 9 bases match TRBD1. The CDR3 has 15 amino acids. CDR1 and CDR2 (germline): ENHRY, SYGVKD. Losses at the gene ends were 6 bases for V and 3 bases for J; bases not matched to a gene: 8. This CDR3 reads CAIRDRGNFDYGYTF. CDR3 DNA: TGTGCCATCAGGGACAGGGGAAATTTTGACTATGGCTACACCTTC.

This clone was counted only a few times. The chain carries TRBV28 and TRBJ1-2, with unresolved D. CDR3 length: 12 residues. Trimming stripped 4 bases from V and 2 bases from J, with 5 bases between. Germline loops: CDR1 MDHEN, CDR2 SYDVKM. CDR3 residues: CASSSNNYGYTF. CDR3 coding DNA: TGTGCCAGCAGTTCAAACAACTATGGCTACACCTTC.

The V call is TRBV2, the J call TRBJ1-1; 9 bases fit TRBD1. The ends lost 6 bases at V and 4 bases at J; junction bases unmatched: 9. CDR1 is SNHLY and CDR2 is FYNNEI in the germline V gene. CDR3 size: 15 residues. CDR3 protein: CASRSGQGGITEAFF. The CDR3 nucleotides read TGTGCCAGCAGGTCGGGACAGGGCGGGATCACTGAAGCTTTCTTT. Full variable domain (remainder filled in from reference TRBV2 and TRBJ1-1): EPEVTQTPSHQVTQMGQEVILRCVPISNHLYFYWYRQILGQKVEFLVSFYNNEISEKSEIFDDQFSVERPDGSNFTLKIRSTKLEDSAMYFCASRSGQGGITEAFFGQGTRLTVV.

The chain is built from TRBV4-1 and TRBJ2-3; TRBD2 matches at 10 bases. This CDR3 comprises 15 residues. CDR1 is MGHRA, CDR2 YSYEKL, per germline. The V gene end was trimmed by 4 bases and the J gene end by 6 bases; junction bases not matched to a gene: 7. The CDR3: CASSPYSGGPDTQYF. The CDR3 nucleotides read TGCGCCAGCAGCCCCTATAGCGGGGGGCCGGATACGCAGTATTTT.

The V call is TRBV7-8, the J call TRBJ2-7; the D gene is possibly TRBD2 (6 bases). Trimming removed 4 bases from V and 0 bases from J, with 16 bases in between. The CDR3 covers 16 residues. Germline V gene lookup returns CDR1 SGHVS and CDR2 FQNEAQ. CDR3 nucleotide sequence: TGTGCCAGCAGCTCAGCGGACGCTAGCGACTCCTACGAGCAGTACTTC. Its protein is CASSSADASDSYEQYF.